These 25 T cell receptor beta chains were sequenced from one sample in a study of OX40 agonist ivuxolimab in advanced cancers. TCRdb's copy holds only in-frame clones and misses some; the assay was immunoSEQ multiplex PCR. The sample holds about 6,100 clones, 60% to 85% seen once. Sequences were derived from CD4+ or CD8+ T cells sorted from blood, sampled in a trial of the OX40 agonist ivuxolimab. Every receptor here comes from an adult with an advanced solid tumor such as melanoma, head and neck, liver or kidney cancer.

The V call is TRBV4-1, the J call TRBJ1-1, with 10 positions matching TRBD1. This CDR3 region has 16 residues. V was clipped by 3 bases and J by 4 bases; unmatched bases: 8. Germline CDR1 reads MGHRA; CDR2 reads YSYEKL. The CDR3 is CASSQREGQGLTEAFF. Written as DNA, the CDR3 is TGCGCCAGCAGCCAGCGAGAGGGACAGGGGCTCACTGAAGCTTTCTTT.

The rearrangement links TRBV28 to TRBJ1-4, with a possible D match to TRBD1 (6 bases). Trimming removed 5 bases at V and 11 bases at J, with 12 bases between. Looked up from germline, CDR1 is MDHEN and CDR2 is SYDVKM. The CDR3 sequence is 12 residues long. CDR3 residues: CASSPPRGKLFF. The CDR3 DNA sequence: TGTGCCAGCAGTCCTCCGAGGGGGAAACTGTTTTTT.

This clone appeared a few times. The V and J genes are TRBV29-1 and TRBJ2-7; D might be TRBD1 (6 bases). V gave up 3 bases and J gave up 3 bases, with 6 bases separating them. There are 11 residues in the CDR3. Per the germline V gene, CDR1 is SQVTM and CDR2 is ANQGSEA. The CDR3 is CSVDRGYEQYF. CDR3 bases: TGCAGCGTTGACAGGGGCTACGAGCAGTACTTC.

The rearrangement joins TRBV30 to TRBJ2-5; 7 bases line up with TRBD2. Trimming removed 0 bases from V and 2 bases from J; junction bases left unmatched: 3. Germline V gene sequence: CDR1 GTSNPN, CDR2 SVGIG (reference sequence). CDR3 length: 14 residues. The CDR3 here is CAWSVGGRQETQYF. CDR3 DNA: TGTGCCTGGAGTGTGGGCGGGAGACAAGAGACCCAGTACTTC.

The chain links TRBV7-8 to TRBJ1-2; TRBD1 matches at 10 bases. V lost 2 bases and J lost 6; bases outside the gene matches: 3. The CDR3 covers 14 residues. Per germline, CDR1 SGHVS and CDR2 FQNEAQ. DNA of the CDR3: TGTGCCAGCAGCTTAACGGGACAGGGGAATGGCTACACCTTC. It translates to CASSLTGQGNGYTF.

This sequence joins TRBV27 and TRBJ2-7; D unclear. The germline V and J ends were trimmed by 7 bases and 1 base, with 11 bases remaining between them. The CDR3 extends over 13 amino acids. Germline values: CDR1 MNHEY, CDR2 SMNVEV (reference sequence). The CDR3 DNA is TGTGCCAGCAAGAGGACGGATTCCTACGAGCAGTACTTC. Its protein is CASKRTDSYEQYF.

V is TRBV7-8 and J is TRBJ1-2, with 9 bases identical to TRBD1. Germline-derived CDR1 and CDR2 are SGHVS and FQNEAQ. Germline trimming cut 1 base from V and 8 bases from J; bases unmatched to any gene: 11. This CDR3 spans 16 amino acids. CDR3 in DNA: TGTGCCAGCAGCTTAGGCCCCGGGACAGGGTTCAGGGGCTACACCTTC. It encodes CASSLGPGTGFRGYTF.

In this sample, this clone turned up a few times. The V gene is TRBV6-1, the J gene TRBJ2-1; D perhaps matches TRBD1 (5 bases). Per the germline V gene, CDR1 is MNHNS and CDR2 is SASEGT. The CDR3 runs 16 residues. Trimming took 1 base from V and 6 from J, leaving 16 bases between them. The CDR3 region is CASSEDPIPGINEQFF. The CDR3 coding sequence is TGTGCCAGCAGTGAAGATCCGATCCCAGGGATCAATGAGCAGTTCTTC.

The gene calls are TRBV6-1 and TRBJ1-2; weak D call: TRBD1 (6 bases). Germline lookup yields CDR1 MNHNS and CDR2 SASEGT. This CDR3 spans 14 amino acids. Trimming took off 4 bases at V and 4 bases at J, with 13 bases between the two ends. The CDR3 region has the DNA TGTGCCAGCAGTGGTGGGGGGCGCATCTATGGCTACACCTTC. Translating gives CASSGGGRIYGYTF.

The chain is built from TRBV28 and TRBJ2-7, with D perhaps being TRBD1 or TRBD2 (6 bases each). The CDR3 spans 13 residues. The germline CDR1 and CDR2 sequences are MDHEN and SYDVKM. With 2 bases removed from V and 4 bases from J, the gap between germline ends came to 9 bases. In DNA form, the CDR3 reads TGTGCCAGCAGTTTAATAGGGGGGTACGAGCAGTACTTC. Its protein product is CASSLIGGYEQYF.

The chain joins TRBV9 to TRBJ1-3, with no clear D. The germline CDR1 and CDR2 sequences are SGDLS and YYNGEE. Trimming cost V 0 bases and J 0 bases, with 7 bases left between them. The CDR3 is made up of 15 amino acids. DNA for the CDR3: TGTGCCAGCAGCGTAGATGGAACCTCTGGAAACACCATATATTTT. Translating it yields CASSVDGTSGNTIYF.

The chain combines TRBV9 with TRBJ2-7; no definite D call. CDR3 length: 13 residues. CDR1 and CDR2 (germline): SGDLS, YYNGEE. Trimming left V 1 base short and J 2 bases short, with 7 bases between. The CDR3 DNA follows: TGTGCCAGCAGCGTACACGAAGCCTACGAGCAGTACTTC. Protein sequence: CASSVHEAYEQYF.

This chain links TRBV6-1 with TRBJ1-1; D unclear. Germline lookup yields CDR1 MNHNS and CDR2 SASEGT. The CDR3 totals 12 residues. The germline V and J ends were trimmed by 6 bases and 7 bases, with 12 bases remaining between them. The CDR3 is CASRWATIEAFF. CDR3 DNA sequence: TGTGCCAGCAGGTGGGCCACGATTGAAGCTTTCTTT.

V is TRBV5-4 and J is TRBJ2-7, with 10 bases aligning to TRBD1. The trim removed 3 bases at V and 0 bases at J, leaving 3 bases unmatched. Germline CDR1 and CDR2: SGHNT and YYREEE (reference sequence). The CDR3 runs to 15 residues. CDR3 amino acids: CASSWTGGSSYEQYF. In nucleotides, the CDR3 is TGTGCCAGCAGCTGGACAGGGGGTAGCTCCTACGAGCAGTACTTC.

This clone is hyperexpanded in the sample. The rearrangement links TRBV4-3 to TRBJ2-3, with TRBD2 matching over 8 bases. Germline CDR1 reads LGHNA; CDR2 reads YSLEER. J gave up 0 bases and V 0 bases, and 5 bases lay outside the gene matches. This CDR3 is 17 amino acids long. This CDR3 is CASSQEGLALSTDTQYF. CDR3 nucleotide sequence: TGCGCCAGCAGCCAAGAAGGACTAGCCCTCAGCACAGATACGCAGTATTTT.

Concerning this clone itself: At one end, the junction sequence differs from germline, possibly due to a read error. This chain joins TRBV6-5 and TRBJ2-7; D remains unclear. CDR3 length equals 11 residues. CDR1 is MNHEY and CDR2 is SVGAGI in the germline V gene. The CDR3 region has the DNA TGTGCCAGCAGTTACGGGAACTGGGTTGACTTC. Its protein product is CASSYGNWVDF.

The J gene is TRBJ1-5, the V gene TRBV4-1; tentative D call: TRBD1 (6 bases). V shed 3 bases and J shed 1 base, with 7 bases lying between them. The CDR3 extends over 14 amino acids. CDR1 is MGHRA, CDR2 YSYEKL, per germline. Here the CDR3 DNA reads TGCGCCAGCAGCCATACAGGGAGCAATCAGCCCCAGCATTTT. This gives the protein CASSHTGSNQPQHF.

This clone appeared a single time. The chain uses TRBV18 and TRBJ2-7; no clear D gene. V lost 3 bases to trimming and J lost 1 base, with 7 bases between them. The CDR3 is 13 amino acids. CDR1 is KGHSH, CDR2 LQKENI, per germline. The CDR3 nucleotides are TGTGCCAGCTCACCCTCACAATCCTACGAGCAGTACTTC. It translates to CASSPSQSYEQYF.

The gene calls are TRBV13 and TRBJ1-1, with unresolved D. V was cut by 5 bases and J by 2 bases, with 12 bases left in between. In germline, CDR1 is PRHDT, CDR2 FYEKMQ (reference sequence). The CDR3 loop spans 14 amino acids. The CDR3 DNA is TGTGCCAGCAGCCCCCCCCGGGCTAACACTGAAGCTTTCTTT. It translates to CASSPPRANTEAFF.

The gene calls are TRBV27 and TRBJ2-1; 12 positions agree with TRBD2. The V gene end was trimmed by 5 bases and the J gene end by 8 bases; junction bases not matched to a gene: 7. The CDR3 runs 15 residues. In germline, CDR1 is MNHEY, CDR2 SMNVEV (reference sequence). The CDR3 region is CASSLLAGGPDEQFF. The CDR3 nucleotides read TGTGCCAGCAGTCTCCTAGCGGGAGGGCCAGATGAGCAGTTCTTC.

This chain joins TRBV28 and TRBJ1-5; no firm D call. CDR3 length: 11 amino acids. Germline CDR1 is MDHEN and CDR2 is SYDVKM. V lost 5 bases and J lost 5, with 4 bases in between. CDR3 nucleotide sequence: TGTGCCAGCAGTAGGGATCAGCCCCAGCATTTT. Encoded protein: CASSRDQPQHF.

The chain joins TRBV6-5 to TRBJ2-5; D may be TRBD1 (6 bases). Judging by the DNA end, TRBJ2-7 fits better; the J call may be wrong. Germline V CDR1 and CDR2: MNHEY, SVGAGI. The CDR3 contains 15 residues. The CDR3 spells CASSYQGSYSYEQYF. In DNA, the CDR3 is TGTGCCAGCAGTTACCAGGGGTCATACTCCTACGAGCAGTACTTC.

This clone was seen only once. The V gene is TRBV10-1, the J gene TRBJ2-5; TRBD1 agrees at 9 bases. CDR3 length: 16 amino acids. The junction had 7 bases not matched to a gene; V was cut back by 2 bases and J by 3 bases. CDR1 is WNHNN, CDR2 SYGVQD, per germline (reference sequence). CDR3 nucleotide sequence: TGCGCCAGCAGTGAGCCCGGGACAGGGAACGAAGAGACCCAGTACTTC. This codes for CASSEPGTGNEETQYF.

About this clone: A far bigger clonotype differs at one base, so this is likely a read error. The V and J genes are TRBV4-2 and TRBJ1-1; no clear D. The CDR3 spans 13 residues. The germline gives CDR1 LGHNA, CDR2 YNFKEQ. Trimming stripped 1 base from V and 7 bases from J, with 10 bases between. CDR3 DNA sequence: TGTGCCAGCAGCCAAGGGGAAGAGCGTGAAGCTTTCTTT. It encodes CASSQGEEREAFF.

The chain links TRBV7-9 to TRBJ2-1, with 7 bases lining up with TRBD1. The ends lost 5 bases at V and 4 bases at J; junction bases unmatched: 5. CDR3 size: 14 residues. From germline, CDR1 is SEHNR and CDR2 FQNEAQ (reference sequence). The CDR3 loop reads CASSTSTGYNEQFF. The DNA for the CDR3 is TGTGCCAGCAGCACATCGACAGGGTACAATGAGCAGTTCTTC.